This passage covers 24 T cell receptor beta chains from one sample sequenced in a study of cytomegalovirus exposure and HLA in healthy donors. The assay was immunoSEQ multiplex PCR, and TCRdb's table has in-frame clones only and misses some. The table lists approximately 190,000 clones, approximately 88% of them singletons. Specimen: PBMCs. These receptors were obtained from a man aged 18-30 years in good health and CMV-seropositive.

This clone has only a few counts. V gene TRBV6-1 combines with J gene TRBJ2-5; D is perhaps TRBD1 (6 bases). Between the trimmed V and J ends, which lost 6 bases and 1 base, there was a span of 9 bases. This CDR3 has 13 amino acids. The germline V gene has CDR1 MNHNS and CDR2 SASEGT. CDR3 in DNA: TGTGCCAGCAGACAGGGAATCCAAGAGACCCAGTACTTC. It yields the protein CASRQGIQETQYF.

V usage is TRBV6-1 and J usage is TRBJ1-2; D is unresolved. Trimming removed 0 bases at V and 8 bases at J, with 10 bases between. This CDR3 has 13 residues. CDR1 is MNHNS, CDR2 SASEGT, per germline. In DNA form, the CDR3 reads TGTGCCAGCAGTGAAGCCGGGGTAAGGGGCTACACCTTC. It codes for CASSEAGVRGYTF.

The V gene is TRBV6-6, the J gene TRBJ2-6; D is unclear. Per germline, CDR1 MNHNY and CDR2 SVGAGI (reference sequence). The V and J ends lost 5 bases and 0 bases respectively, with 8 bases between them. This CDR3 contains 15 residues. The CDR3 loop reads CASSLISSGANVLTF. The CDR3 bases are TGTGCCAGCAGTCTGATCAGCTCTGGGGCCAACGTCCTGACTTTC.

The chain carries TRBV30 and TRBJ1-2; D possibly corresponds to TRBD1 (6 bases). This CDR3 has 12 residues. CDR1 and CDR2 (germline): GTSNPN, SVGIG (reference sequence). Trimming left V 5 bases short and J 4 bases short, with 11 bases between. The CDR3 bases are TGTGCCTGGCAACAGGGCAGCTATGGCTACACCTTC. It translates to CAWQQGSYGYTF. Combining the CDR3 with reference TRBV30 and TRBJ1-2 gives the whole variable domain SQTIHQWPATLVQPVGSPLSLECTVEGTSNPNLYWYRQAAGRGLQLLFYSVGIGQISSEVPQNLSASRPQDRQFILSSKKLLLSDSGFYLCAWQQGSYGYTFGSGTRLTVV.

The chain links TRBV9 to TRBJ2-3; no clear D. The germline V gene encodes CDR1 SGDLS and CDR2 YYNGEE. The CDR3 runs 16 residues. V dropped 4 bases and J dropped 2 bases, with 17 bases sitting between them. In DNA, the CDR3 is TGTGCCAGCAGCCCTCAATCCCTAGTAACCACAGATACGCAGTATTTT. This codes for CASSPQSLVTTDTQYF.

This clone was picked up a small number of times. The gene calls are TRBV27 and TRBJ1-5, with D perhaps TRBD1 (6 bases). Trimming shortened V by 2 bases and J by 1 base, and 12 bases separated the two germline ends. Looked up from germline, CDR1 is MNHEY and CDR2 is SMNVEV (reference sequence). The CDR3 contains 16 residues. As DNA, the CDR3 is TGTGCCAGCAGTTTACTGCCAGACAGGAGCAATCAGCCCCAGCATTTT. Protein: CASSLLPDRSNQPQHF.

The chain uses TRBV2 and TRBJ2-7, with D possibly TRBD1 on 6 matching bases. Trimming stripped 2 bases from V and 0 bases from J, with 8 bases between. This CDR3 region has 14 residues. Per germline, CDR1 SNHLY and CDR2 FYNNEI. The CDR3 region is CASSETGPSYEQYF. The DNA of the CDR3 is TGTGCCAGCAGTGAAACAGGGCCCTCCTACGAGCAGTACTTC.

V and J are TRBV30 and TRBJ2-7, with 7 positions matching TRBD2. CDR1 and CDR2 (germline): GTSNPN, SVGIG (reference sequence). V shed 3 bases and J 6 bases; nucleotides not matched to a gene: 23. The CDR3 has 18 residues. The CDR3 loop is CAWRRDNRDYLVRGEQYF. The CDR3 DNA reads TGTGCCTGGAGAAGGGATAACCGGGACTACCTAGTCCGAGGCGAGCAGTACTTC.

The chain recombines TRBV19 with TRBJ2-1; 9 bases map to TRBD2. Germline V gene lookup returns CDR1 LNHDA and CDR2 SQIVND (reference sequence). Trimming cost V 3 bases and J 3 bases; bases outside gene matches: 3. The CDR3 covers 15 residues. CDR3 sequence: CASSIAGGYYNEQFF. CDR3 bases: TGTGCCAGTAGTATCGCGGGGGGGTACTACAATGAGCAGTTCTTC.

The chain employs TRBV28 and TRBJ1-4; a weak D match, TRBD1 (5 bases). Looked up from germline, CDR1 is MDHEN and CDR2 is SYDVKM. The V end lost 2 bases, the J end lost 5 bases, and 9 bases lay between the germline ends. CDR3 length: 14 residues. CDR3 nucleotide sequence: TGTGCCAGCAGTTTAAGGCGGGGGAATGAAAAACTGTTTTTT. Translating gives CASSLRRGNEKLFF.

The V gene is TRBV29-1, the J gene TRBJ1-3; 9 bases line up with TRBD1. With V trimmed by 6 bases and J by 1 base, 4 bases remained unmatched. The CDR3 consists of 14 residues. CDR1 is SQVTM, CDR2 ANQGSEA, per germline. CDR3 bases: TGCAGCGTCCCCGGGACAGGGTCTGGAAACACCATATATTTT. It yields the protein CSVPGTGSGNTIYF.

V and J are TRBV7-2 and TRBJ2-5; 7 bases align to TRBD1. The CDR3 loop spans 14 amino acids. V lost 6 bases to trimming and J lost 5 bases; unmatched junction nucleotides: 9. Germline assignment: CDR1 SGHTA and CDR2 FQGNSA. CDR3 region: CASRTGTDGETQYF. The CDR3 nucleotides are TGTGCCAGCAGGACCGGGACAGACGGGGAGACCCAGTACTTC.

This chain uses TRBV12-5 with TRBJ1-2; 8 positions match TRBD1. Germline CDR1 is LGHNT and CDR2 is FRNRAP. The junction had 8 bases not matched to a gene; V was cut back by 4 bases and J by 1 base. This CDR3 has 16 residues. CDR3 region: CASGSAGGSSNYGYTF. For the CDR3, the DNA is TGTGCTAGTGGTTCTGCAGGGGGCAGTAGTAACTATGGCTACACCTTC.

V usage is TRBV5-1 and J usage is TRBJ2-1; the D gene is possibly TRBD1 (6 bases). This CDR3 spans 16 amino acids. Germline-derived CDR1 and CDR2 are SGHRS and YFSETQ. V was clipped by 2 bases and J by 7 bases, with 19 bases between them. CDR3 in DNA: TGCGCCAGCAGCTTTCGTGAACAGGGTCGGTATAATGAGCAGTTCTTC. This codes for CASSFREQGRYNEQFF. Full variable domain (missing parts from reference TRBV5-1 and TRBJ2-1): KAGVTQTPRYLIKTRGQQVTLSCSPISGHRSVSWYQQTPGQGLQFLFEYFSETQRNKGNFPGRFSGRQFSNSRSEMNVSTLELGDSALYLCASSFREQGRYNEQFFGPGTRLTVL.

V and J are TRBV6-6 and TRBJ1-2, with D perhaps matching TRBD1 (5 bases). V was cut by 7 bases and J by 5 bases, with 17 bases left in between. Germline loops: CDR1 MNHNY, CDR2 SVGAGI (reference sequence). This CDR3 is built from 14 residues. Written as DNA, the CDR3 is TGTGCCAGCAAAGGCTCCGAGACAGAATATGGCTACACCTTC. This gives the protein CASKGSETEYGYTF.

The chain joins TRBV6-1 to TRBJ1-2, with D hard to call. V was cut by 4 bases and J by 0 bases, with 6 bases left in between. The CDR3 is made up of 13 amino acids. In germline, CDR1 is MNHNS, CDR2 SASEGT. CDR3 sequence (DNA): TGTGCCAGCAGTGGGACTGCTAACTATGGCTACACCTTC. Protein product: CASSGTANYGYTF.

In DNA, the CDR3 is TGCGCCAGCAGCTTGGGCGGGACTCGGGAGCAGTACTTC. As protein: CASSLGGTREQYF. The rearrangement joins TRBV5-1 to TRBJ2-7, with D possibly matching TRBD2 (6 bases). The CDR3 extends over 13 amino acids. The germline CDR1 and CDR2 sequences are SGHRS and YFSETQ. Trimming cost V 0 bases and J 7 bases, with 11 bases left between them.

The table lists this clone with a count of one. V gene TRBV18 combines with J gene TRBJ2-3, with 13 nucleotides matching TRBD2. The CDR3 extends over 17 amino acids. V was clipped by 0 bases and J by 5 bases; unmatched bases: 5. CDR1 and CDR2 from the germline V gene are KGHSH and LQKENI. In DNA form, the CDR3 reads TGTGCCAGCTCACCACCCCTAGGACTAGCGGGGGAAGATACGCAGTATTTT. It yields the protein CASSPPLGLAGEDTQYF. The full variable domain, its missing parts supplied by reference TRBV18 and TRBJ2-3, is NAGVMQNPRHLVRRRGQEARLRCSPMKGHSHVYWYRQLPEEGLKFMVYLQKENIIDESGMPKERFSAEFPKEGPSILRIQQVVRGDSAAYFCASSPPLGLAGEDTQYFGPGTRLTVL.

This chain connects TRBV5-1 to TRBJ2-1; TRBD2 matches 8 bases. This CDR3 is built from 14 residues. Looked up from germline, CDR1 is SGHRS and CDR2 is YFSETQ. V dropped 0 bases and J dropped 10; count of bases not matched to a gene: 6. The CDR3 nucleotides read TGCGCCAGCAGCTTGGACGGGAGGGCCGGGGAGCAGTTCTTC. Protein sequence: CASSLDGRAGEQFF.

The rearrangement links TRBV19 to TRBJ2-7; 7 nucleotides match TRBD2. CDR1 is LNHDA, CDR2 SQIVND, per germline (reference sequence). This CDR3 comprises 17 residues. Trimming took 3 bases from V and 2 from J; bases not matched to a gene: 13. CDR3 coding DNA: TGTGCCAGTAGTATCCGGAACCTCGGGACTACGGCCTACGAGCAGTACTTC. It encodes CASSIRNLGTTAYEQYF.

Only a few counts were recorded for this clone. The V call is TRBV30, the J call TRBJ1-1; TRBD1 matches at 7 bases. Germline CDR1 and CDR2: GTSNPN and SVGIG (reference sequence). The CDR3 consists of 12 residues. The trim removed 7 bases at V and 1 base at J, leaving 3 bases unmatched. CDR3 amino acids: CAYRQGNTEAFF. The CDR3 DNA reads TGTGCCTACAGACAGGGGAACACTGAAGCTTTCTTT.

The CDR3 loop reads CASSPSLGTGAMYF. The CDR3 DNA sequence: TGTGCCAGCTCACCATCGTTAGGGACAGGGGCAATGTACTTC. The chain carries TRBV18 and TRBJ2-7, with 10 bases that match TRBD1. The CDR3 consists of 14 residues. Germline CDR1 KGHSH, CDR2 LQKENI. The ends lost 2 bases at V and 12 bases at J; junction bases unmatched: 10. Complete variable domain (other parts from reference TRBV18 and TRBJ2-7): NAGVMQNPRHLVRRRGQEARLRCSPMKGHSHVYWYRQLPEEGLKFMVYLQKENIIDESGMPKERFSAEFPKEGPSILRIQQVVRGDSAAYFCASSPSLGTGAMYFGPGTRLTVT.

On this clone itself: Germline and junction disagree at one end, which may indicate a read error. The rearrangement links TRBV4-3 to TRBJ2-7; TRBD1 aligns across 8 bases. Germline assignment: CDR1 LGHNA and CDR2 YSLEER. The CDR3 is 14 residues long. The DNA for the CDR3 is TGCGCCAGCAGCCCCTCCCTAGAGGGACAGGCGAACTTCTTC. Translation: CASSPSLEGQANFF.

The chain combines TRBV6-6 with TRBJ2-7; TRBD2 matches 7 bases. Trimming at V came to 6 bases and at J to 5 bases, leaving 10 bases not matched to a gene. Germline V gene data show CDR1 as MNHNY and CDR2 as SVGAGI (reference sequence). The CDR3 runs 14 residues. For the CDR3, the DNA is TGTGCCAGCAGCCTACTAGCGACGAAGAACGAGCAGTACTTC. Amino acid sequence: CASSLLATKNEQYF.